A single sample gave rise to the 4 T cell receptor beta chains below, sequenced in a study of cytomegalovirus exposure and HLA in healthy donors. The PCR had 60 Vbeta and 13 Jbeta primers. Assay used: immunoSEQ multiplex PCR; TCRdb lists only in-frame clones, some missing. The table records about 200,000 clones, over 75% of them present only once. The sample consisted of PBMCs. Receptors were obtained from a male donor in good health and CMV-seronegative.

The J gene is TRBJ2-1, the V gene TRBV2; 8 bases line up with TRBD2. Germline V gives CDR1 SNHLY, CDR2 FYNNEI. With V trimmed by 6 bases and J by 0 bases, 13 bases remained unmatched. The CDR3 extends over 18 amino acids. The chain's CDR3 is CASRSLAAPVRSYNEQFF. CDR3 nucleotide sequence: TGTGCCAGCAGATCACTAGCGGCCCCCGTTCGCTCCTACAATGAGCAGTTCTTC.

The chain links TRBV5-6 to TRBJ2-5; D gene unclear. The V gene lost 3 bases and the J gene lost 3 bases, with 15 bases spanning the gap. CDR1 and CDR2 from the germline V gene are SGHDT and YYEEEE. The CDR3 covers 15 residues. The CDR3 nucleotides read TGTGCCAGCAGCTCGGGTGTTTATTCTAAAGAGACCCAGTACTTC. Translated, it gives CASSSGVYSKETQYF.

The V and J genes are TRBV19 and TRBJ2-1, with TRBD2 matching over 8 bases. Germline values: CDR1 LNHDA, CDR2 SQIVND (reference sequence). CDR3 length: 17 amino acids. With 1 base clipped from V and 4 bases from J, the junction kept 9 bases outside the gene matches. This CDR3 reads CASSIGGAGVGYNEQFF. The CDR3 nucleotides are TGTGCCAGTAGTATAGGGGGAGCGGGAGTGGGTTACAATGAGCAGTTCTTC.

V gene TRBV5-4 combines with J gene TRBJ2-7; TRBD1 agrees at 9 bases. The junction had 4 bases not matched to a gene; V was cut back by 5 bases and J by 4 bases. CDR3 length: 13 amino acids. Germline CDR1 and CDR2: SGHNT and YYREEE (reference sequence). The CDR3 DNA follows: TGTGCCAGCAGGGACGGACAGGGGTACGAGCAGTACTTC. Translated, it gives CASRDGQGYEQYF.